These 4 T cell receptor beta chains originate from one sample sequenced in a study of cytomegalovirus exposure and HLA in healthy donors. Amplification used 60 Vbeta primers and 13 Jbeta primers. Measured with immunoSEQ multiplex PCR; TCRdb has only the in-frame clones, and not every one. The top ten hold about 2.5% of the sample, which has some 160,000 clones, around 80% seen once. The sample was PBMCs. All receptors derive from a boy aged 2 to 9 in good health and CMV-seronegative.

The chain is built from TRBV9 and TRBJ1-5; 8 nucleotides align to TRBD1. The CDR3 length is 15 residues. Trimming cost V 3 bases and J 0 bases; bases outside gene matches: 2. Germline lookup yields CDR1 SGDLS and CDR2 YYNGEE. CDR3 bases: TGTGCCAGCAGCGGGACAGGGTATAGCAATCAGCCCCAGCATTTT. It yields the protein CASSGTGYSNQPQHF. The entire variable domain, with the rest obtained from reference TRBV9 and TRBJ1-5, is as follows: DSGVTQTPKHLITATGQRVTLRCSPRSGDLSVYWYQQSLDQGLQFLIQYYNGEERAKGNILERFSAQQFPDLHSELNLSSLELGDSALYFCASSGTGYSNQPQHFGDGTRLSIL.

The chain combines TRBV6-5 with TRBJ2-7, with 7 bases matching TRBD2. CDR3 length equals 15 residues. Trimming cost V 7 bases and J 4 bases; bases outside gene matches: 13. In germline, CDR1 is MNHEY, CDR2 SVGAGI. CDR3 sequence (DNA): TGTGCCAGCACCCTTCAAGCGGGAATTGTTTACGAGCAGTACTTC. Its protein product is CASTLQAGIVYEQYF.

The V gene is TRBV19, the J gene TRBJ2-4, with 9 bases identical to TRBD1. Germline V gene data show CDR1 as LNHDA and CDR2 as SQIVND (reference sequence). The V and J ends lost 7 bases and 1 base, in that order; junction bases with no gene match: 14. The CDR3 length is 18 residues. The CDR3 spells CASTGLPDRGVAKNIQYF. CDR3 in DNA: TGTGCCAGTACCGGGCTTCCCGACAGGGGGGTGGCCAAAAACATTCAGTACTTC.

This clone has only a few counts. The V call is TRBV19, the J call TRBJ2-7, with a tentative D call TRBD1 (5 bases). Looked up from germline, CDR1 is LNHDA and CDR2 is SQIVND (reference sequence). The CDR3 runs 12 residues. Deletions cut 7 bases from V and 3 bases from J, with 10 bases between. CDR3 sequence: CASKGVGYEQYF. The CDR3 nucleotides are TGTGCCAGTAAAGGGGTGGGCTACGAGCAGTACTTC. The full variable domain, its missing parts supplied by reference TRBV19 and TRBJ2-7, is DGGITQSPKYLFRKEGQNVTLSCEQNLNHDAMYWYRQDPGQGLRLIYYSQIVNDFQKGDIAEGYSVSREKKESFPLTVTSAQKNPTAFYLCASKGVGYEQYFGPGTRLTVT.